The next 16 T cell receptor beta chains were all read from a single sample in a study of shared clonotypes between healthy human individuals (dated by TCRdb to 2020 to 2022). Library method: the immunoSEQ multiplex PCR assay. TCRdb took this table from immuneACCESS and kept in-frame rearrangements with V and J called. Such tables lack part of the clones; where checked against another copy, unresolved V genes explain under half of the gap, and the rest is unexplained. The sample data list 1.4 million or so clones, and about 98.5% of these were observed just once. The ten most abundant clones make up about 0.4% of the sample. The sequenced sample was naive CD4+ T cells sorted from blood. The meaning of the sample's cell subset or site label: CD45RA+ positively selected. The receptors shown here come from a man aged 25 to 45 in good health.

Notes on this clone: This sample includes further DNA sequences coding for the same CDR3. The J gene is TRBJ2-5, the V gene TRBV5-1; the D is unclear. V was clipped by 2 bases and J by 2 bases, with 7 bases between them. Per the germline V gene, CDR1 is SGHRS and CDR2 is YFSETQ. CDR3 length: 13 residues. The CDR3 here is CASSFGPQETQYF. The CDR3 nucleotides are TGCGCCAGCAGCTTTGGGCCTCAAGAGACCCAGTACTTC.

The genes are TRBV10-3 and TRBJ2-5; 7 bases align to TRBD2. The CDR3 is made up of 14 amino acids. Per germline, CDR1 ENHRY and CDR2 SYGVKD. Germline trimming cut 6 bases from V and 5 bases from J; bases unmatched to any gene: 9. CDR3 sequence: CAIRSPGGRETQYF. CDR3 nucleotides: TGTGCCATCAGATCTCCGGGAGGCAGGGAGACCCAGTACTTC.

This chain links TRBV6-6 with TRBJ2-1; 7 bases align to TRBD2. Trimming took 6 bases from V and 10 from J; bases not matched to a gene: 18. Germline V gene lookup returns CDR1 MNHNY and CDR2 SVGAGI (reference sequence). The CDR3 has 16 residues. CDR3: CASSPRGSGSSGEQFF. The DNA for the CDR3 is TGTGCCAGCAGCCCCCGGGGTAGCGGGTCCTCGGGGGAGCAGTTCTTC.

This chain uses TRBV5-5 with TRBJ2-5, with 7 nucleotides matching TRBD2. The germline gives CDR1 SGHKS, CDR2 YYEKEE (reference sequence). The length of the CDR3 is 17 residues. V shed 0 bases, J shed 0 bases, and the junction held 8 bases outside the gene matches. The CDR3 region is CASSLGIGGSYQETQYF. The CDR3 bases are TGTGCCAGCAGCTTGGGAATTGGCGGGAGCTACCAAGAGACCCAGTACTTC.

J is TRBJ2-6 and V is TRBV27, with D uncertain. Germline V CDR1 and CDR2: MNHEY, SMNVEV (reference sequence). The CDR3 loop spans 17 amino acids. With 5 bases removed from V and 4 bases from J, the gap between germline ends came to 18 bases. This chain's CDR3 is CASSPYPRLGGANVLTF. CDR3 in DNA: TGTGCCAGCAGTCCATATCCCCGTCTGGGAGGGGCCAACGTCCTGACTTTC.

The gene calls are TRBV5-1 and TRBJ2-7, with 9 bases fitting TRBD1. V shed 3 bases and J 6 bases; nucleotides not matched to a gene: 10. The germline gives CDR1 SGHRS, CDR2 YFSETQ. This CDR3 has 15 residues. The CDR3 DNA reads TGCGCCAGCAGCTCGCAACAGGGGGCCCTCTTCGAGCAGTACTTC. Residues: CASSSQQGALFEQYF.

Comment on this clone: One junction end does not reproduce the germline sequence, and a read error may be involved. The CDR3, as DNA: TGCAGCGTCGAAGGGGGGCAGGGGGCCGATGGCTACACCTTC. Residues: CSVEGGQGADGYTF. The V gene is TRBV29-1, the J gene TRBJ1-2, with 8 bases aligning to TRBD1. The CDR3 consists of 14 residues. Per germline, CDR1 SQVTM and CDR2 ANQGSEA.

The chain uses TRBV6-1 and TRBJ2-7; TRBD1 aligns across 7 bases. After removal of 4 bases from V and 3 bases from J, the junction contained 6 bases not matched to a gene. Germline loops: CDR1 MNHNS, CDR2 SASEGT. CDR3 length: 14 residues. The CDR3 sequence is CASSGDRAIYEQYF. The CDR3, as DNA: TGTGCCAGCAGTGGTGACAGGGCGATCTACGAGCAGTACTTC.

V is TRBV28 and J is TRBJ2-7; 11 bases fit TRBD2. The trim removed 6 bases at V and 2 bases at J, leaving 6 bases unmatched. The CDR3 has 15 residues. Germline loops: CDR1 MDHEN, CDR2 SYDVKM. CDR3 in amino acids: CASRKTSGTPYEQYF. CDR3 DNA sequence: TGTGCCAGCAGAAAGACTAGCGGGACACCCTACGAGCAGTACTTC.

This clone was recorded only once. In DNA form, the CDR3 reads TGTGCCAGTAGTACCCCACAGGGACGGCGAGCTTTCTTT. Residues: CASSTPQGRRAFF. The chain is built from TRBV19 and TRBJ1-1, with D perhaps TRBD1 (6 bases). V gave up 4 bases and J gave up 10 bases, with 16 bases separating them. CDR3 length equals 13 residues. Germline CDR1 LNHDA, CDR2 SQIVND (reference sequence).

The chain joins TRBV7-9 to TRBJ2-1; 14 nucleotides agree with TRBD2. The V segment lost 3 bases and the J segment 8 bases; nucleotides outside the gene matches: 6. The CDR3 length is 16 residues. CDR1 is SEHNR and CDR2 is FQNEAQ in the germline V gene (reference sequence). The CDR3 loop reads CASSFGLAGGGDEQFF. The DNA for the CDR3 is TGTGCCAGCAGCTTTGGACTAGCGGGAGGTGGTGATGAGCAGTTCTTC.

This chain links TRBV9 with TRBJ2-3, with 7 bases identical to TRBD2. Germline V gives CDR1 SGDLS, CDR2 YYNGEE. This CDR3 has 17 residues. The J segment lost 4 bases and the V segment lost 4 bases, leaving 15 bases of the junction unmatched. The DNA for the CDR3 is TGTGCCAGCAGCAGTAGGGGAGGGATGGCAGTTGCAGATACGCAGTATTTT. Translation: CASSSRGGMAVADTQYF.

V gene TRBV4-3 combines with J gene TRBJ2-7, with 9 bases identical to TRBD2. Germline CDR1 is LGHNA and CDR2 is YSLEER. Trimming at V came to 2 bases and at J to 1 base, leaving 9 bases not matched to a gene. The CDR3 covers 17 residues. The CDR3 DNA sequence: TGCGCCAGCAGCCAATCCTCCTTAGCGGGAGCTTCCTACGAGCAGTACTTC. This encodes CASSQSSLAGASYEQYF.

The chain carries TRBV2 and TRBJ2-5, with D possibly TRBD1 on 6 matching bases. The V gene's germline CDR1 is SNHLY and CDR2 FYNNEI. This CDR3 has 16 amino acids. Trimming left V 0 bases short and J 4 bases short, with 15 bases between. Here the CDR3 DNA reads TGTGCCAGCAGTGAAGCCGTAAATACAGGGCCAGAGACCCAGTACTTC. It specifies CASSEAVNTGPETQYF.

The V and J genes are TRBV27 and TRBJ2-7; weak D call: TRBD1 (6 bases). Trimming took 3 bases from V and 3 from J, leaving 9 bases between them. The CDR3 sequence is 13 residues long. CDR1 is MNHEY, CDR2 SMNVEV, per germline (reference sequence). This CDR3 is CASSFTGNYEQYF. In DNA, the CDR3 is TGTGCCAGCAGTTTCACAGGGAACTACGAGCAGTACTTC.

The chain recombines TRBV11-2 with TRBJ2-5, with 9 bases lining up with TRBD1. J was trimmed by 3 bases and V by 8 bases; bases with no gene match: 7. Germline assignment: CDR1 SGHAT and CDR2 FQNNGV. The CDR3 is 14 residues long. Here the CDR3 reads CASRLTGGKETQYF. CDR3 bases: TGTGCCAGCCGTCTGACAGGGGGGAAAGAGACCCAGTACTTC.